The clone carrying this T cell receptor (beta chain) was counted ten times or more. This specimen belongs to a study of spatial heterogeneity in lung cancer. Germline V lookup: CDR1 SEHNR, CDR2 FQNEAQ (reference sequence). CDR3 size: 14 residues. Trimming took 4 bases from V and 2 from J, leaving 12 bases between them. Documented time point: sample taken at primary tumor resection. No cell sorting; template was whole RNA from tumor, lung tissue or PBMC. TCRdb ran MiXCR on the 5' RACE reads and lists one entry per CDR3 protein. Of around 3,900 distinct CDR3 sequences in the sample, approximately 16% are singletons; the top ten hold less than 70%.

Sequenced here: PBMCs, sampled at surgery. The receptor was derived from a male donor with early-stage non-small cell lung cancer. The rearrangement links TRBV7-9 to TRBJ2-7; D is unresolved. CDR3 protein: CASSSGSLAYEQYF. The CDR3 DNA follows: TGTGCCAGCAGCTCTGGATCCCTCGCCTACGAGCAGTACTTC.